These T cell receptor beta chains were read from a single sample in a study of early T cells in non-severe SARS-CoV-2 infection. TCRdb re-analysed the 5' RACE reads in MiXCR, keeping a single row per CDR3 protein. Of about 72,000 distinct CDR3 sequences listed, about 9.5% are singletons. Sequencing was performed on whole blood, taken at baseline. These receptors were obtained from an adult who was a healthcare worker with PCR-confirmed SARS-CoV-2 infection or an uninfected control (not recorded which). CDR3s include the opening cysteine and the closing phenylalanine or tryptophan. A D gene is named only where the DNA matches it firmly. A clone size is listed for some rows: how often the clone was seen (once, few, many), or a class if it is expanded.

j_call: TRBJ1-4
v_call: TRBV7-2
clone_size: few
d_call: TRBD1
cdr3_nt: TGTGCCAGCAGTACGGCCGGGACAGGGGGTGAAAAACTGTTTTTT
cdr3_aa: CASSTAGTGGEKLFF

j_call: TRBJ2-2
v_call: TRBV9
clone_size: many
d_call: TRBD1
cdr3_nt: TGTGCCAGCAGCTCAAGAGGGACCTGGGGACAGGGAGGGTCCGGGGAGCTGTTTTTT
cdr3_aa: CASSSRGTWGQGGSGELFF

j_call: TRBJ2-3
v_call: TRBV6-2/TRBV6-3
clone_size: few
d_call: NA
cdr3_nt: TGTGCCAGCAGATCTCTTTCCACAGATACGCAGTATTTT
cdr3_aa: CASRSLSTDTQYF

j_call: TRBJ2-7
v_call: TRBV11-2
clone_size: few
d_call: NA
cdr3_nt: TGTGCCAGCAGCTTGCTTACGGACGAGCAGTACTTC
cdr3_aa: CASSLLTDEQYF

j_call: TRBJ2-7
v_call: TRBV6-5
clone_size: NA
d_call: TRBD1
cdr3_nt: TGTGCCAGCAGGAAGGGGACAGGGGTCTCCCTTAACGAGCAGTACTTC
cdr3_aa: CASRKGTGVSLNEQYF

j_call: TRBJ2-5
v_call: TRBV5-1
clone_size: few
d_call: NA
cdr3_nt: TGCGCCAGCAGCCCGCGGACTCTAGAGACCCAGTACTTC
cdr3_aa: CASSPRTLETQYF

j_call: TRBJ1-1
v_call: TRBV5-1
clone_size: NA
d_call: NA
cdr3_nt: TGCGCCAGCAGCCCAGGGACGATGAACACTGAAGCTTTCTTT
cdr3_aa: CASSPGTMNTEAFF

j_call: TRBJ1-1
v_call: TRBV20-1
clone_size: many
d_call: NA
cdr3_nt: TGCAGTGCTCGAAAGCAGGGGTCCTCCACTGAAGCTTTCTTT
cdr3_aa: CSARKQGSSTEAFF

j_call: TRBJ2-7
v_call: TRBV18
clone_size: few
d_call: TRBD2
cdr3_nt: TGTGCCAGCTCACCATGGTCCAGCGGGGCCACCTACGAGCAGTACTTC
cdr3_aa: CASSPWSSGATYEQYF

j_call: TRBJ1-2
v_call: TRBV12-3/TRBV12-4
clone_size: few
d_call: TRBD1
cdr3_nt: TGTGCCAGCAGTCTGGACAGGGGGTATCGTGGCTACACCTTC
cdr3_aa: CASSLDRGYRGYTF

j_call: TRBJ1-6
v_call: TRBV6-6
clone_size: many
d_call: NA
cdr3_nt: TGTGCCAGCACCTGGGGGCGACAGAGCTCCTATAATTCACCCCTCCACTTT
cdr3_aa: CASTWGRQSSYNSPLHF

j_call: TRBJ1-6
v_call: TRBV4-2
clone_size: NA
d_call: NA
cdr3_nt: TGTGCCAGCAGCCAAGACCCGGACCTAAATTCACCCCTCCACTTT
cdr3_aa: CASSQDPDLNSPLHF

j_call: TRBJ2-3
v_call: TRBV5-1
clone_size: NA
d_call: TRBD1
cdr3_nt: TGCGCCAGCAGCTACAGGCCGGGACAGGGGCAAGATACGCAGTATTTT
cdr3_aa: CASSYRPGQGQDTQYF

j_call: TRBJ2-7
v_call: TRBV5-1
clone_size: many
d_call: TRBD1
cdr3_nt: TGCGCCAGCAGCCCAAGGACAGGGGACGTCCGCGAGCAGTACTTC
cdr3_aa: CASSPRTGDVREQYF

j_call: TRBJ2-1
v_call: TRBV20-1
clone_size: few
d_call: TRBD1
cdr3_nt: TGCAGTGCCGTAACTCGCAGACAGGGACAGGGTTCCTACAATGAGCAGTTCTTC
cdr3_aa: CSAVTRRQGQGSYNEQFF

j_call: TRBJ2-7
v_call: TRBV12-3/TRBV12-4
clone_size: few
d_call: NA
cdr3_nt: TGTGCCAGCAGTTTCCGACAGCCCCCTGGGGACGAGCAGTACTTC
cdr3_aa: CASSFRQPPGDEQYF

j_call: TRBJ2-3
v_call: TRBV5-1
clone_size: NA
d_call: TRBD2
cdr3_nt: TGCGCCAGCAGTCCCAGGACTAGCGGGGGATCAAATACGCAGTATTTT
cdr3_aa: CASSPRTSGGSNTQYF

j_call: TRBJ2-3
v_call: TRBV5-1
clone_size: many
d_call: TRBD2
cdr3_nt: TGCGCCAGCAGCCGTAACATCATCACTAGCGGGGACACAGATACGCAGTATTTT
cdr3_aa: CASSRNIITSGDTDTQYF

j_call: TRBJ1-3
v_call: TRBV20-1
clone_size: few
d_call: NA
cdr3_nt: TGCAGTGCTAGTGATCCATTCTCTGGAAACACCATATATTTT
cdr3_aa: CSASDPFSGNTIYF

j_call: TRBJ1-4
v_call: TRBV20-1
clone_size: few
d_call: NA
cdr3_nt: TGCAGTGCTAAACAGGGAGGAGATGAAAAACTGTTTTTT
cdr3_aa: CSAKQGGDEKLFF

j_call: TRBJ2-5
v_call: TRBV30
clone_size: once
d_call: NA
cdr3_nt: TGTGCCTGGAAAACAGGGCGAGGGCAAGAGACCCAGTACTTC
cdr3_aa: CAWKTGRGQETQYF

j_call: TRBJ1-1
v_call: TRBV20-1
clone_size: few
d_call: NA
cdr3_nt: TGCAGTGCTAGTGGGGACGGGAACACTGAAGCTTTCTTT
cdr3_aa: CSASGDGNTEAFF

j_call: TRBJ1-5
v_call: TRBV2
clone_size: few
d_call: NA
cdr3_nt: TGTGCCAGCAGTGAAGCAGGGAGGGCAAATCAGCCCCAGCATTTT
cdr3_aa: CASSEAGRANQPQHF

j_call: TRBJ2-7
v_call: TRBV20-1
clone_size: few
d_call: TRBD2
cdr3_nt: TGCAGTGCTAGACTAGCGGGGGGCGAGCAGTACTTC
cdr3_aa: CSARLAGGEQYF

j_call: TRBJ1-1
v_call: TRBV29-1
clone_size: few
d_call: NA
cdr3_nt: TGCAGCGCCGAGGGCGTAGTAGACACTGAAGCTTTCTTT
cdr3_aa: CSAEGVVDTEAFF

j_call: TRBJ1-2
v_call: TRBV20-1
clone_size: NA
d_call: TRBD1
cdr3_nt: TGCAATGCTAGAGCGGGACAGGGGATTAACTATGGCTACACCTTC
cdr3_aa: CNARAGQGINYGYTF

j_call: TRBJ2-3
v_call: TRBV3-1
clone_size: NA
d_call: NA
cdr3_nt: TGTGCCAGCAGCCAAGGTCCAGGGCAAAGCACAGATACGCAGTATTTT
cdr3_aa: CASSQGPGQSTDTQYF

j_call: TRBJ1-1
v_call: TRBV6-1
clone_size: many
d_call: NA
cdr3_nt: TGTGCCAGCAGTGAAGCGCCAGGGGCAACTGAAGCTTTCTTT
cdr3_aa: CASSEAPGATEAFF

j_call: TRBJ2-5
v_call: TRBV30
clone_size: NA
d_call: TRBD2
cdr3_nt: TGTGCCTGGAGTGTATCGGGGGGAGGTTGGGAGACCCAGTACTTC
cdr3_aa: CAWSVSGGGWETQYF

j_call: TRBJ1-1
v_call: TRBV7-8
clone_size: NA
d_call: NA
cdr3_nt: TGTGCCAGCAGCGGCCGGGACCGCTACACTGAAGCTTTCTTT
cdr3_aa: CASSGRDRYTEAFF